These 11 T cell receptor beta chains were all obtained from the same sample, sequenced in a study of PD-1 blockade in classical Hodgkin lymphoma. TCRdb's table, derived via immunoSEQ multiplex PCR, lists solely in-frame clones and lacks some. The data show fewer than 100,000 clones, about 89% seen once. Autologous stem cell transplantation was followed by relapse in every patient, and brentuximab vedotin exposure varied. Sequenced material: peripheral blood mononuclear cells (PBMCs), taken at baseline. Receptors originate from a human donor with classical Hodgkin lymphoma.

The sample holds one count of this clone. This chain joins TRBV30 and TRBJ2-5; 15 nucleotides line up with TRBD2. The CDR3 runs to 16 residues. Germline values: CDR1 GTSNPN, CDR2 SVGIG (reference sequence). V lost 2 bases to trimming and J lost 5 bases; unmatched junction nucleotides: 6. The CDR3 spells CAWSQGLAGGRETQYF. The CDR3 DNA sequence: TGTGCCTGGAGTCAGGGACTAGCGGGAGGTCGGGAGACCCAGTACTTC.

Regarding this clone: A junction end diverges from the germline sequence, so it may reflect a read error. The chain is built from TRBV12-5 and TRBJ2-4; D is unclear. CDR3 length: 12 amino acids. Germline loops: CDR1 LGHNT, CDR2 FRNRAP. CDR3 bases: TGTGCTAGTGGTTGGATACCCGGCGCGGTGGACTTC. Translated: CASGWIPGAVDF.

V is TRBV10-1 and J is TRBJ2-2; 10 bases agree with TRBD1. Germline-derived CDR1 and CDR2 are WNHNN and SYGVQD (reference sequence). The CDR3 consists of 16 residues. Unmatched junction bases numbered 12, after V lost 7 bases and J lost 7 bases. CDR3 loop: CASNPDRGLTIGELFF. CDR3 bases: TGCGCCAGCAACCCAGACAGGGGGCTGACTATCGGGGAGCTGTTTTTT.

The chain uses TRBV4-2 and TRBJ1-4; D is possibly TRBD1 (5 bases). The CDR3 is made up of 15 amino acids. CDR1 is LGHNA and CDR2 is YNFKEQ in the germline V gene. Trimming stripped 4 bases from V and 8 bases from J, with 17 bases between. CDR3 region: CASSRSLGDQEKLFF. The CDR3 DNA reads as TGTGCCAGCAGCCGAAGCTTAGGGGATCAAGAAAAACTGTTTTTT.

The J gene is TRBJ1-2, the V gene TRBV4-1, with D perhaps matching TRBD1 (6 bases). Germline assignment: CDR1 MGHRA and CDR2 YSYEKL. This CDR3 spans 15 amino acids. The ends were cut back, 1 base at V and 4 bases at J, with 13 bases in the middle. The DNA for the CDR3 is TGCGCCAGCAGCCAAGCTCAGGGGACACCCTATGGCTACACCTTC. It is translated as CASSQAQGTPYGYTF.

This sequence joins TRBV10-2 and TRBJ1-3; D unresolved. The CDR3 has 15 amino acids. V lost 9 bases and J 0 bases, leaving 15 bases between the germline ends. Per germline, CDR1 WSHSY and CDR2 SAAADI. The CDR3 DNA is TGCGCCAGTGAAGCAAACGGTGACTCTGGAAACACCATATATTTT. Its protein is CASEANGDSGNTIYF.

The genes are TRBV29-1 and TRBJ2-3; D remains ambiguous. The CDR3 is 12 residues long. V lost 0 bases and J lost 3, with 4 bases in between. Per germline, CDR1 SQVTM and CDR2 ANQGSEA. CDR3 nucleotide sequence: TGCAGCGTTGAAGATAATACAGATACGCAGTATTTT. Its protein product is CSVEDNTDTQYF.

The V call is TRBV6-4, the J call TRBJ1-2; 8 bases line up with TRBD1. The CDR3 runs to 16 residues. V shed 0 bases and J 7 bases; nucleotides not matched to a gene: 10. Germline V CDR1 and CDR2: MRHNA, SNTAGT. This CDR3 reads CASSDSGQGAKGGYTF. In DNA, the CDR3 is TGTGCCAGCAGTGACTCGGGGCAGGGGGCGAAGGGTGGCTACACCTTC.

V usage is TRBV7-2 and J usage is TRBJ2-7; D uncertain. Trimming removed 5 bases from V and 6 bases from J, with 8 bases in between. The CDR3 spans 11 residues. CDR1 SGHTA and CDR2 FQGNSA come from the germline V gene. CDR3 bases: TGTGCCAGCAGCCTCCGGGCCGAGCAGTACTTC. Encoded protein: CASSLRAEQYF.

The chain employs TRBV30 and TRBJ2-7, with 12 bases fitting TRBD2. Germline CDR1 reads GTSNPN; CDR2 reads SVGIG (reference sequence). V lost 3 bases and J lost 7; bases outside the gene matches: 10. This CDR3 contains 15 residues. The CDR3 here is CAWRARLAGVREQYF. The DNA for the CDR3 is TGTGCCTGGAGGGCCAGACTAGCGGGAGTCAGGGAGCAGTACTTC.

The V gene is TRBV15, the J gene TRBJ1-5; no definite D call. Germline values: CDR1 LNHNV, CDR2 YYDKDF (reference sequence). V was pared by 0 bases and J by 6 bases, with 6 bases between. There are 13 residues in the CDR3. The DNA for the CDR3 is TGTGCCACCAGCAGAGAAAGAGGTCAGCCCCAGCATTTT. It specifies CATSRERGQPQHF.